These T cell receptor beta chains were read from a single sample in a study of OX40 agonist ivuxolimab in advanced cancers. Clones were sequenced by immunoSEQ multiplex PCR, and TCRdb holds only the in-frame ones, with some missing. The sample shows about 120,000 clones, just under 95% of them seen only once. This specimen consisted of CD4+ or CD8+ T cells sorted from blood, obtained in a trial of the OX40 agonist ivuxolimab. These receptors all stem from an adult with an advanced solid tumor such as melanoma, head and neck, liver or kidney cancer. Both conserved end residues are part of each CDR3. The order of the fields is V gene, CDR3 length, D gene, clone size, J gene, CDR3 DNA, CDR3 protein. D genes are given only for firm matches. Part of the rows lack a size; the others show once, few, many or a class for expanded clones.

v_gene: TRBV6-1; len: 13; d_gene: TRBD1; abundance: NA; j_gene: TRBJ1-6; CDR3nt: TGTGCCAGCAGTCGACAGGGTTATTCACCCCTCCACTTT; CDR3aa: CASSRQGYSPLHF
v_gene: TRBV5-1; len: 13; d_gene: NA; abundance: NA; j_gene: TRBJ1-2; CDR3nt: TGCGCCAGCAGCTTGGAGGCAGGGATGGGCTACACCTTC; CDR3aa: CASSLEAGMGYTF
v_gene: TRBV29-1; len: 15; d_gene: NA; abundance: NA; j_gene: TRBJ1-4; CDR3nt: TGCAGCGTTACACAGGGAGGGCCAGCTAATGAAAAACTGTTTTTT; CDR3aa: CSVTQGGPANEKLFF
v_gene: TRBV7-8; len: 14; d_gene: TRBD1; abundance: NA; j_gene: TRBJ1-5; CDR3nt: TGTGCCAGCAGCCCGGACAGGGGGCTCCAGCCCCAGCATTTT; CDR3aa: CASSPDRGLQPQHF
v_gene: TRBV4-2; len: 19; d_gene: TRBD2; abundance: NA; j_gene: TRBJ2-1; CDR3nt: TGTGCCAGCAGCCAAGCAGCCGGGACTAGCGGGCGAGGGTACAATGAGCAGTTCTTC; CDR3aa: CASSQAAGTSGRGYNEQFF
v_gene: TRBV27; len: 18; d_gene: NA; abundance: NA; j_gene: TRBJ1-1; CDR3nt: TGTGCCAGCAGTTCCGCCCGCGTTTCGAAAGTCATGAACACTGAAGCTTTCTTT; CDR3aa: CASSSARVSKVMNTEAFF
v_gene: TRBV11-2; len: 15; d_gene: TRBD2; abundance: NA; j_gene: TRBJ2-2; CDR3nt: TGTGCCAGCAGCGGGACTAGCGGGTACACCGGGGAGCTGTTTTTT; CDR3aa: CASSGTSGYTGELFF
v_gene: TRBV19; len: 12; d_gene: NA; abundance: NA; j_gene: TRBJ1-1; CDR3nt: TGTGCCAGTAGACGAAGGGACACTGAAGCTTTCTTT; CDR3aa: CASRRRDTEAFF
v_gene: TRBV15; len: 15; d_gene: NA; abundance: NA; j_gene: TRBJ2-3; CDR3nt: TGTGCCACCAGCAGAATCAGCGTAAGCACAGATACGCAGTATTTT; CDR3aa: CATSRISVSTDTQYF
v_gene: TRBV4-1; len: 16; d_gene: NA; abundance: NA; j_gene: TRBJ2-1; CDR3nt: TGCGCCAGCAGCCAAGGAGTCCAGAGCTCCTACAATGAGCAGTTCTTC; CDR3aa: CASSQGVQSSYNEQFF
v_gene: TRBV28; len: 10; d_gene: NA; abundance: NA; j_gene: TRBJ2-3; CDR3nt: TGTGCCAGCAGGCAGATTACGCAGTATTTT; CDR3aa: CASRQITQYF
v_gene: TRBV19; len: 14; d_gene: NA; abundance: NA; j_gene: TRBJ1-5; CDR3nt: TGTGCCAGTAGTCCCTCGGCGGGGAATCAGCCCCAGCATTTT; CDR3aa: CASSPSAGNQPQHF
v_gene: TRBV5-1; len: 15; d_gene: TRBD1; abundance: NA; j_gene: TRBJ1-1; CDR3nt: TGCGCCAGCAGCTTGGCCGACAGGGGTAACACTGAAGCTTTCTTT; CDR3aa: CASSLADRGNTEAFF
v_gene: TRBV11-2; len: 15; d_gene: TRBD1; abundance: NA; j_gene: TRBJ2-1; CDR3nt: TGTGCCAGCAGCCCCGGGACAGGGGGCTACAATGAGCAGTTCTTC; CDR3aa: CASSPGTGGYNEQFF
v_gene: TRBV7-9; len: 13; d_gene: NA; abundance: NA; j_gene: TRBJ2-7; CDR3nt: TGTGCCAGCAGCTCCACCCGGTCCTACGAGCAGTACTTC; CDR3aa: CASSSTRSYEQYF
v_gene: TRBV9; len: 15; d_gene: TRBD1; abundance: NA; j_gene: TRBJ1-2; CDR3nt: TGTGCCAGCAACTCTCCCGGGACAGGGAACTATGGCTACACCTTC; CDR3aa: CASNSPGTGNYGYTF
v_gene: TRBV5-1; len: 14; d_gene: TRBD1; abundance: NA; j_gene: TRBJ2-4; CDR3nt: TGCGCCAGCAGACTTGGTTCGGGACAGGGGTCAAAGTACTTC; CDR3aa: CASRLGSGQGSKYF
v_gene: TRBV7-9; len: 17; d_gene: TRBD2; abundance: NA; j_gene: TRBJ2-3; CDR3nt: TGTGCCAGCAGCCTTCGGGGTACTAGCGGGAGTAGGAGCACGCAGTATTTT; CDR3aa: CASSLRGTSGSRSTQYF
v_gene: TRBV7-2; len: 15; d_gene: NA; abundance: NA; j_gene: TRBJ2-1; CDR3nt: TGTGCCAGCAGCACACCTTTGGGGGCTTACAATGAGCAGTTCTTC; CDR3aa: CASSTPLGAYNEQFF
v_gene: TRBV28; len: 15; d_gene: TRBD2; abundance: once; j_gene: TRBJ2-3; CDR3nt: TGTGCCAGCAGAACCACTAGCGGTGTGAGTTATACGCAGTATTTT; CDR3aa: CASRTTSGVSYTQYF
v_gene: TRBV20-1; len: 11; d_gene: NA; abundance: NA; j_gene: TRBJ2-1; CDR3nt: TGCAGTGCTAGAAGGGGAGCCGAGCAGTTCTTC; CDR3aa: CSARRGAEQFF
v_gene: TRBV7-8; len: 17; d_gene: TRBD1; abundance: NA; j_gene: TRBJ2-1; CDR3nt: TGTGCCAGCAGCTTACTGGGTTCAGGGGGATTCTACAATGAGCAGTTCTTC; CDR3aa: CASSLLGSGGFYNEQFF
v_gene: TRBV6-5; len: 11; d_gene: NA; abundance: NA; j_gene: TRBJ1-2; CDR3nt: TGTGCCAGCAGACGAGACCCGTTTTACACCTTC; CDR3aa: CASRRDPFYTF
v_gene: TRBV30; len: 15; d_gene: NA; abundance: NA; j_gene: TRBJ2-1; CDR3nt: TGTGCCTGGAGTTTTCCAGGGAGATCTTACAATGAGCAGTTCTTC; CDR3aa: CAWSFPGRSYNEQFF
v_gene: TRBV7-6; len: 15; d_gene: NA; abundance: once; j_gene: TRBJ2-7; CDR3nt: TGTGCCAGCAGCACAGCCCCCGGGGGAAGATACGAGCAGTACTTC; CDR3aa: CASSTAPGGRYEQYF
v_gene: TRBV10-3; len: 22; d_gene: TRBD1; abundance: NA; j_gene: TRBJ2-6; CDR3nt: TGTGCCATCAGTGAGTCTTACCCGGGACAGGCCTACTCTAGCTCTGGGGCCAACGTCCTGACTTTC; CDR3aa: CAISESYPGQAYSSSGANVLTF
v_gene: TRBV11-2; len: 14; d_gene: TRBD1; abundance: NA; j_gene: TRBJ1-6; CDR3nt: TGTGCCAGCAGCTTAACAGGGGGCGAATCACCCCTCCACTTT; CDR3aa: CASSLTGGESPLHF